The 25 T cell receptor beta chains given below trace back to one sample, sequenced in a study of blood T cell repertoires in COVID-19. Sequencing used immunoSEQ multiplex PCR; TCRdb keeps in-frame clones, though not all of them. Of tens of thousands of clones in the sample, 81% were seen once. The sequenced sample consisted of peripheral blood. The receptors shown here come from an elderly man with acute or convalescent COVID-19.

This clone was counted once. The chain has TRBV3-1 (or the pseudogene TRBV3-2) and TRBJ2-3; TRBD1 matches at 7 bases. Trimming removed 4 bases from V and 2 bases from J; junction bases left unmatched: 9. Germline V gene data show CDR1 as LGHDT and CDR2 as YNNKEL (reference sequence). This CDR3 contains 16 residues. The CDR3 DNA reads TGTGCCAGCAGCCCTCCCGGGACAGCCCACACAGATACGCAGTATTTT. This translates into CASSPPGTAHTDTQYF.

The chain has TRBV6-1 and TRBJ1-2; 8 nucleotides agree with TRBD1. CDR1 and CDR2 from the germline V gene are MNHNS and SASEGT. The CDR3 consists of 17 residues. Trimming at V came to 3 bases and at J to 0 bases, leaving 9 bases not matched to a gene. The CDR3 protein is CASSDRPGTGSNYGYTF. The CDR3 bases are TGTGCCAGCAGTGACAGACCCGGGACAGGTTCTAACTATGGCTACACCTTC.

J is TRBJ2-7 and V is TRBV7-3, with 7 nucleotides matching TRBD1. The V and J ends lost 5 bases and 2 bases, in that order; junction bases with no gene match: 3. The CDR3 runs 13 residues. Germline V gene sequence: CDR1 SGHTA, CDR2 FQGTGA. Here the CDR3 DNA reads TGTGCCAGCAGCGTACAGGGGACCTACGAGCAGTACTTC. Translated: CASSVQGTYEQYF.

This clone appeared a few times. The chain uses TRBV7-9 and TRBJ2-2; D may be TRBD1 (6 bases). CDR3 length: 15 residues. Germline CDR1 reads SEHNR; CDR2 reads FQNEAQ (reference sequence). The ends were cut back, 5 bases at V and 0 bases at J, with 10 bases in the middle. This CDR3 reads CASSRGHTNTGELFF. The DNA of the CDR3 is TGTGCCAGCAGCCGGGGACATACGAACACCGGGGAGCTGTTTTTT.

This clone was seen once. V gene TRBV6-2 or TRBV6-3 combines with J gene TRBJ2-7, with 11 bases identical to TRBD2. Per germline, CDR1 MNHEY and CDR2 SVGEGT. Losses at the gene ends were 5 bases for V and 7 bases for J; bases not matched to a gene: 13. The CDR3 runs to 16 residues. The DNA for the CDR3 is TGTGCCAGCAGTCGACGGGTGACTAGCGGGGCTGGGGAGCAGTACTTC. Translation gives CASSRRVTSGAGEQYF.

The CDR3 DNA reads as TGTGCCAGCAGTCCGGGACTAGCGGGGGGTGAGCAGTTCTTC. Its translation is CASSPGLAGGEQFF. V gene TRBV27 combines with J gene TRBJ2-1, with 15 nucleotides matching TRBD2. This CDR3 is built from 14 residues. Trimming cost V 5 bases and J 9 bases; bases outside gene matches: 2. Germline V CDR1 and CDR2: MNHEY, SMNVEV (reference sequence).

The V call is TRBV11-3, the J call TRBJ2-2; no clear D. V was trimmed by 2 bases and J by 4 bases, leaving 8 bases between them. The germline V gene encodes CDR1 SGHNT and CDR2 YENEEA. The CDR3 covers 14 residues. The CDR3 reads CASSLSAITGELFF. The CDR3 bases are TGTGCCAGCAGCTTATCAGCGATCACCGGGGAGCTGTTTTTT.

The chain employs TRBV28 and TRBJ2-2; 8 bases fit TRBD1. V gave up 6 bases and J gave up 6 bases; unmatched junction bases: 9. The CDR3 contains 15 residues. Looked up from germline, CDR1 is MDHEN and CDR2 is SYDVKM. The CDR3 region is CASSDPRGRAGELFF. DNA for the CDR3: TGTGCCAGCAGCGACCCCAGGGGGCGAGCCGGGGAGCTGTTTTTT.

This chain joins TRBV27 and TRBJ2-7; 10 bases are shared with TRBD2. This CDR3 region has 17 residues. The germline V gene encodes CDR1 MNHEY and CDR2 SMNVEV (reference sequence). The V segment lost 2 bases and the J segment 5 bases; nucleotides outside the gene matches: 12. CDR3 sequence: CASSLRPLAGGFHEQYF. As DNA, the CDR3 is TGTGCCAGCAGTTTAAGGCCCTTAGCGGGAGGCTTCCACGAGCAGTACTTC.

The genes are TRBV6-5 and TRBJ2-1; possibly TRBD2 for D (6 bases). The germline gives CDR1 MNHEY, CDR2 SVGAGI. The CDR3 covers 15 residues. Deletions cut 6 bases from V and 4 bases from J, with 16 bases between. The CDR3 nucleotides are TGTGCCAGCAGCCAAAATAGCGGCCCTTACAATGAGCAGTTCTTC. Its translation: CASSQNSGPYNEQFF.

The rearrangement joins TRBV12-3 or TRBV12-4 to TRBJ1-4; D remains ambiguous. The germline V and J ends were trimmed by 5 bases and 12 bases, with 10 bases remaining between them. The CDR3 contains 11 residues. This chain's CDR3 is CASSPPGELFF. The CDR3 DNA sequence: TGTGCCAGCAGTCCCCCCGGGGAACTGTTTTTT.

This clone was found once. The rearrangement links TRBV18 to TRBJ2-2, with 11 bases matching TRBD2. Unmatched junction bases numbered 8, after V lost 3 bases and J lost 5 bases. CDR1 is KGHSH, CDR2 LQKENI, per germline. CDR3 length: 17 residues. The CDR3 here is CASSPDDLAGGTGELFF. As DNA, the CDR3 is TGTGCCAGCTCACCGGATGACCTAGCGGGAGGTACCGGGGAGCTGTTTTTT.

The J gene is TRBJ2-6, the V gene TRBV6-2 or TRBV6-3; D uncertain. V was cut by 5 bases and J by 4 bases, with 6 bases left in between. The CDR3 loop spans 13 amino acids. From germline, CDR1 is MNHEY and CDR2 SVGEGT. The CDR3 nucleotides read TGTGCCAGCAGTGCCCAGGGGGCCAACGTCCTGACTTTC. It yields the protein CASSAQGANVLTF.

V is TRBV3-1 (or the pseudogene TRBV3-2) and J is TRBJ2-2; D is unresolved. CDR3 size: 13 residues. The ends were cut back, 3 bases at V and 7 bases at J, with 9 bases in the middle. CDR1 is LGHDT, CDR2 YNNKEL, per germline (reference sequence). Written as DNA, the CDR3 is TGTGCCAGCAGCCATAGACAAAACGGGGAGCTGTTTTTT. The encoded protein is CASSHRQNGELFF.

The genes are TRBV5-4 and TRBJ1-2; 8 bases agree with TRBD1. The CDR3 spans 15 residues. The junction had 5 bases not matched to a gene; V was cut back by 0 bases and J by 4 bases. Germline V CDR1 and CDR2: SGHNT, YYREEE (reference sequence). CDR3 sequence: CASSLVDRGTYGYTF. CDR3 in DNA: TGTGCCAGCAGCTTGGTTGACAGGGGCACCTATGGCTACACCTTC.

The chain carries TRBV6-6 and TRBJ2-5, with a weak D call TRBD1 (5 bases). The CDR3 is 13 residues long. Trimming removed 5 bases from V and 1 base from J, with 8 bases in between. CDR1 MNHNY and CDR2 SVGAGI come from the germline V gene (reference sequence). CDR3 DNA: TGTGCCAGCAGTCGGACAACCCAAGAGACCCAGTACTTC. It codes for CASSRTTQETQYF.

The chain combines TRBV20-1 with TRBJ1-2, with D perhaps matching TRBD1 (5 bases). CDR3 length: 11 amino acids. V lost 6 bases to trimming and J lost 7 bases, with 12 bases between them. The germline V gene encodes CDR1 DFQATT and CDR2 SNEGSKA (reference sequence). CDR3 sequence (DNA): TGCAGTGCCGTTCAGGGAGGTGGCTACACCTTC. The encoded protein is CSAVQGGGYTF.

The rearrangement joins TRBV6-2 or TRBV6-3 to TRBJ2-1; the match to TRBD2 covers 11 bases. This CDR3 region has 15 residues. From germline, CDR1 is MNHEY and CDR2 SVGEGT. V shed 6 bases and J 7 bases; nucleotides not matched to a gene: 8. CDR3 amino acids: CASSGWVAGGNEQFF. DNA for the CDR3: TGTGCCAGCAGCGGCTGGGTAGCGGGGGGGAATGAGCAGTTCTTC.

This chain connects TRBV28 to TRBJ2-1; 8 bases are a match to TRBD2. The V and J ends lost 6 bases and 9 bases, in that order; junction bases with no gene match: 19. Germline V gene sequence: CDR1 MDHEN, CDR2 SYDVKM. The CDR3 runs to 17 residues. This chain's CDR3 is CASSDLGLTGGSVEQFF. DNA of the CDR3: TGTGCCAGCAGCGACCTGGGTTTGACGGGGGGGTCAGTTGAGCAGTTCTTC.

V gene TRBV14 combines with J gene TRBJ2-2, with 9 nucleotides matching TRBD2. The J segment lost 5 bases and the V segment lost 1 base, leaving 2 bases of the junction unmatched. The CDR3 is 15 residues long. Looked up from germline, CDR1 is SGHDN and CDR2 is FVKESK. CDR3 DNA: TGTGCCAGCAGCCAAGGACTAGCGGCAACCGGGGAGCTGTTTTTT. This gives the protein CASSQGLAATGELFF.

J is TRBJ1-4 and V is TRBV3-1 (or the pseudogene TRBV3-2); perhaps TRBD1 as D (6 bases). The V gene's germline CDR1 is LGHDT and CDR2 YNNKEL (reference sequence). V was clipped by 5 bases and J by 8 bases, with 18 bases between them. The CDR3 loop spans 15 amino acids. The DNA for the CDR3 is TGTGCCAGCAGCGCACAGGGTGAGGGAGGGGAAAAACTGTTTTTT. Amino acid sequence: CASSAQGEGGEKLFF.

The V and J genes are TRBV10-3 and TRBJ1-5; no reliable D call. The CDR3 covers 15 residues. Trimming shortened V by 3 bases and J by 0 bases, and 9 bases separated the two germline ends. Germline loops: CDR1 ENHRY, CDR2 SYGVKD. CDR3 protein: CAISEREGSNQPQHF. DNA for the CDR3: TGTGCCATCAGTGAACGGGAAGGTAGCAATCAGCCCCAGCATTTT.

The V call is TRBV29-1, the J call TRBJ2-3; 8 positions match TRBD2. The CDR3 totals 16 residues. V was clipped by 0 bases and J by 4 bases; unmatched bases: 9. Germline CDR1 is SQVTM and CDR2 is ANQGSEA. The CDR3 sequence is CSVEDNSGEISDTQYF. DNA for the CDR3: TGCAGCGTTGAAGATAATAGCGGGGAAATCTCAGATACGCAGTATTTT.

This chain uses TRBV5-1 with TRBJ2-1; TRBD1 agrees at 10 bases. Germline CDR1 SGHRS, CDR2 YFSETQ. The V segment lost 0 bases and the J segment 4 bases; nucleotides outside the gene matches: 1. This CDR3 is built from 15 residues. CDR3: CASSLGTGGYNEQFF. The CDR3 DNA follows: TGCGCCAGCAGCTTGGGGACAGGGGGTTACAATGAGCAGTTCTTC. Full variable domain (remainder filled in from reference TRBV5-1 and TRBJ2-1): KAGVTQTPRYLIKTRGQQVTLSCSPISGHRSVSWYQQTPGQGLQFLFEYFSETQRNKGNFPGRFSGRQFSNSRSEMNVSTLELGDSALYLCASSLGTGGYNEQFFGPGTRLTVL.

This chain connects TRBV29-1 to TRBJ2-7; TRBD2 matches at 9 bases. CDR1 is SQVTM and CDR2 is ANQGSEA in the germline V gene. CDR3 length: 11 amino acids. J was trimmed by 7 bases and V by 4 bases; bases with no gene match: 2. CDR3 protein: CSVVLAGEQYF. The DNA for the CDR3 is TGCAGCGTTGTACTAGCGGGTGAGCAGTACTTC.